The present TCR beta chain was sequenced within a study of post-analysis software for immune sequencing data (dated by TCRdb to between 2014 and 2017). The study in broad terms: The recorded disease courses included relapsing-remitting, secondary progressive and progressive-relapsing multiple sclerosis, and some patients had no subtype annotation. Patient repertoires were compared against over ten previously published healthy control repertoires from donors aged about 6 to 26 years. A subset of samples was prepared in parallel using single-end sample barcoding, then pooled and co-amplified after Illumina adapter ligation. What the research found in general, with its limitations: The control group was slightly older than the multiple sclerosis patient group. Patients showed significantly higher frequencies than controls for several TRBV segments, among them TRBV5-6, TRBV5-1 and TRBV20-1. Strong co-clustering of samples prepared in the same batch was shown by direct clustering with F measure, prompting a batch-effect correction. Significantly lower normalized Chao1 diversity was found in multiple sclerosis patients than in controls, suggesting substantial peripheral T-cell clonal expansion.

Libraries were made using PCR. TCRdb shows the sequencer as Illumina HiSeq 2500. To reduce PCR and sequencing biases, unique molecular identifiers were built into the TCR beta cDNA libraries. About 500,000 cDNA molecules were obtained for every 1 to 10 million input T cells, so each molecule roughly corresponded to one T cell. Patient libraries were prepared and sequenced with the same protocol used for the earlier healthy control dataset. Within a given batch, samples were prepared together, multiplexed and sequenced on the same HiSeq lane. For the original study's pipeline: MIGEC handled the raw barcoded reads, throwing out single-read molecular identifier groups before consensus assembly and CDR3 extraction. Clonotype tables were post-analysed with VDJtools, normalizing diversity by down-sampling all datasets to the smallest sample size. In repertoire overlap clustering, CDR3 amino acid sequences, but not nucleotide sequences, were matched to correct batch-related cross-sample contamination. The public reads were run again by TCRdb, first through fastp at Q25 and then through MiXCR, and only productive beta chains were kept. Duplicate CDR3 protein sequences are folded into a single record with the most common DNA and genes. For this entry, the V and J calls and clone size follow TCRdb and not the study's own pipeline. This sample has 750,000 to 950,000 distinct CDR3 sequences in its table, and 53% of those were observed once. 4.6% of the sample belongs to the ten largest clones.

To note about this clonotype: The antigen it binds to is not known. No clone much larger than this one lies a single base away; base qualities are absent.

To demonstrate the VDJtools post-analysis software, the study profiled TCR beta repertoires from the peripheral blood of about 13 young patients with multiple sclerosis. The patients with multiple sclerosis were children and adolescents between about 6 and 17 years of age. The CDR3 starts with the cysteine, ends with the phenylalanine, and has 16 residues. The retained sequence is limited to the CDR3, 48 bases, with the frame set at the first base. In the germline V gene, CDR1 corresponds to SGHTA and CDR2 to FQGNSA. Relative to germline, V is missing 5 bases and J is missing 1 base, with 5 bases of the junction outside any gene match.

This receptor was taken from a girl aged 5 to 17 with multiple sclerosis. This chain is built from TRBV7-2 and TRBJ2-3, and 11 junctional nucleotides match TRBD2. The sequenced material came from blood. The nucleotides are TGTGCCAGCAGCGGGACTAGCGGCTCTCGCACAGATACGCAGTATTTT. The resulting protein is CASSGTSGSRTDTQYF.